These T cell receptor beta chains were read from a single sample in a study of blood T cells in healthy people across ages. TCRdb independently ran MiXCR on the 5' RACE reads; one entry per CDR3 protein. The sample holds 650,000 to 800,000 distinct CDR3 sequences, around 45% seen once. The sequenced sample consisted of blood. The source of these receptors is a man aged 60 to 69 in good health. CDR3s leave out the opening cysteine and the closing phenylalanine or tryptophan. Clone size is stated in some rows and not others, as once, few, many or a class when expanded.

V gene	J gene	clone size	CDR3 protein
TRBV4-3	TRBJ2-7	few	ASSHGAGDSYEQY
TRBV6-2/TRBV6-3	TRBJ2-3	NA	ASSPKRGAITDTQY
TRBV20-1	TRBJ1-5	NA	SAAPNSNQPQH
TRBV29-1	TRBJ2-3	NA	SVEGTDTQY
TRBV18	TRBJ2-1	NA	ASSPEGLAGHNEQF
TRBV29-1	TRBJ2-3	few	SVTGGRTDTQY
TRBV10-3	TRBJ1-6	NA	AISQSGHNSPLH
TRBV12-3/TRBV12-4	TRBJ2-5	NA	ASSPVRGDRPKETQY
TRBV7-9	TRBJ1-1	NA	ASSPNLGGDTEAF
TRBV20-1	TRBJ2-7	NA	SAPGGTGGTYEQY
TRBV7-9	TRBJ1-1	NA	ASSSEWRTMNTEAF
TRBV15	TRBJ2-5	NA	ATSRDSGGARVDEQY
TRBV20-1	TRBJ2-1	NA	SASAGGVYNEQF
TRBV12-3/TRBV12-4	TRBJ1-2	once	ASSRTDDYGYT
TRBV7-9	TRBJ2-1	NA	ASSPRLNSDNEQF
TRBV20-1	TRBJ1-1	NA	SASTGSTVYMNTEAF
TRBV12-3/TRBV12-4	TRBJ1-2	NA	ASSLGASRGRNYGYT
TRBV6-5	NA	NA	ASSHPTSGRGLRETQY
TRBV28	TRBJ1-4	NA	ASSHNERLF
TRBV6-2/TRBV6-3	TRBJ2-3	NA	ASSYAVPRRGATDTQY
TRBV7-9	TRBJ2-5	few	ASSSRTEQETQY
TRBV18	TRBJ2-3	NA	ASSPRGYGDTQY
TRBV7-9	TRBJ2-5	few	ASSAAGLWETQY
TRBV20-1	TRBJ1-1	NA	SASWTGVTEAF
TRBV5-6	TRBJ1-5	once	ANSLRENQLQH
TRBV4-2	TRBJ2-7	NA	ASSQDPEGTSSYEQY
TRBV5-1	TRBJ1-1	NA	ASSLAGQMNTEAF
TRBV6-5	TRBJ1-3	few	ASSYLVSDSASGNTIY
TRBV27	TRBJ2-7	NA	ASSTPGSRASYEQY
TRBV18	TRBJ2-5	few	ASSRITGPQETQY
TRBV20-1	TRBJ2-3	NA	SATSGTPGWTDTQY
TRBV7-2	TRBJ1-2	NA	ASSRTGQNYGYT